The T cell receptor beta chain described here comes from a study of shared clonotypes between healthy human individuals. Study background: CD4 naive cells filled three plates per donor, CD4 memory three, CD8 naive two and CD8 memory one.

General study findings and limits: The represented genetic and exposure-history diversity was limited by the small number of donors.

The V gene lost 6 bases and the J gene lost 4 bases, with 22 bases spanning the gap. CDR3 length: 16 residues. Germline loops: CDR1 KGHSH, CDR2 LQKENI. A word on this clone: Its antigen is undetermined.

Deep was the level at which the assay was run. Some clones are missing from TCRdb's copy, which holds only in-frame ones; the method was immunoSEQ multiplex PCR. In the table there are hundreds of thousands of clones, 80% to 95% of which are singletons. Naive CD8 cells were CD45RO-negative, positively selected for CCR7, excluding terminally differentiated effector memory CD45RA+ cells. The healthy adult donors were HIV-negative and reported no recent acute infections or vaccinations. The TCR comes from a man between 25 and 39 years old in good health. V and J are TRBV18 and TRBJ2-7, with a tentative D call TRBD1 (6 bases). The sequencing input was naive CD8+ T cells sorted from blood. The CDR3 spells CASSSSGTPVAYEQYF. The CDR3 nucleotides are TGTGCCAGCTCGTCTTCCGGGACACCGGTGGCATACGAGCAGTACTTC. Looking up the rest from reference TRBV18 and TRBJ2-7 gives the full variable domain: NAGVMQNPRHLVRRRGQEARLRCSPMKGHSHVYWYRQLPEEGLKFMVYLQKENIIDESGMPKERFSAEFPKEGPSILRIQQVVRGDSAAYFCASSSSGTPVAYEQYFGPGTRLTVT.